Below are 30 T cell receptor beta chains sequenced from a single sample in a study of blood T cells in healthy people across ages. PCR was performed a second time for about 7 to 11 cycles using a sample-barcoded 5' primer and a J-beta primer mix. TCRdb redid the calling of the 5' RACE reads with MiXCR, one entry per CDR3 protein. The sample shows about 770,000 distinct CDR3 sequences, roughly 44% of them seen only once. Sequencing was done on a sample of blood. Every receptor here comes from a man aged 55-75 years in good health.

The CDR3 DNA sequence: TGTGCCAGCAGTTCGGAGACTTTCGAGCAGTACTTC. This codes for CASSSETFEQYF. This rearrangement joins TRBV27 to TRBJ2-7; D is uncertain. The CDR3 is 12 amino acids. CDR1 and CDR2 from the germline V gene are MNHEY and SMNVEV (reference sequence). V was clipped by 4 bases and J by 6 bases, with 10 bases between them.

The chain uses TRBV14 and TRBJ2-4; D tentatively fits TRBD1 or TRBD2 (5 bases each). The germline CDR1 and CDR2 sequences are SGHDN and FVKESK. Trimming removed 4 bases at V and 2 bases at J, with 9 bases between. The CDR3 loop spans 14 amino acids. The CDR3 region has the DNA TGTGCCAGCAGCCCAGAGGGGACCAAAAACATTCAGTACTTC. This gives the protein CASSPEGTKNIQYF.

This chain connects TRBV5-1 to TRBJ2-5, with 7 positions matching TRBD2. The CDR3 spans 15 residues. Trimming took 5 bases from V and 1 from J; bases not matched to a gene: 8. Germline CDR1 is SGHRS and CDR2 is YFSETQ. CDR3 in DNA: TGCGCCAGCAGGAACAAAGGGACTATCCAAGAGACCCAGTACTTC. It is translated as CASRNKGTIQETQYF.

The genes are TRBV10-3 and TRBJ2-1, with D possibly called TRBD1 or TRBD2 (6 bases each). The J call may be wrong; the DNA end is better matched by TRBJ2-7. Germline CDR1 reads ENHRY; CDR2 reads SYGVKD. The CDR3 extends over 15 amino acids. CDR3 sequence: CAISESSRGGSEQYF. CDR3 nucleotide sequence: TGTGCCATCAGTGAGTCGAGCAGGGGAGGCTCCGAGCAGTACTTC.

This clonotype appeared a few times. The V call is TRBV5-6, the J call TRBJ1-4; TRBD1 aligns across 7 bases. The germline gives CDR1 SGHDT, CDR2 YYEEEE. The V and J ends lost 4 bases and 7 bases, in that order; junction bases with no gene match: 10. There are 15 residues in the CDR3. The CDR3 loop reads CASSTTGEWGEKLFF. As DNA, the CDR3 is TGTGCCAGCAGCACCACAGGGGAATGGGGTGAAAAACTGTTTTTT.

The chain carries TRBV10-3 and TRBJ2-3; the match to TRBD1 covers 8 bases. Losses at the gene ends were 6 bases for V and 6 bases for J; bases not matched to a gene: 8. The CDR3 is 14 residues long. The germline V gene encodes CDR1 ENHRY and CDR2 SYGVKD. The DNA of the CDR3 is TGTGCCATCAGGGGACAGGCTGGGTGGGATACGCAGTATTTT. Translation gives CAIRGQAGWDTQYF.

The CDR3 region has the DNA TGCAGTGCTGTAAAACAGGGGGCCCTCCAAGAGACCCAGTACTTC. Its translation is CSAVKQGALQETQYF. The V call is TRBV20-1, the J call TRBJ2-5; 9 positions match TRBD1. Germline assignment: CDR1 DFQATT and CDR2 SNEGSKA (reference sequence). V lost 5 bases and J lost 1; bases outside the gene matches: 8. The CDR3 contains 15 residues.

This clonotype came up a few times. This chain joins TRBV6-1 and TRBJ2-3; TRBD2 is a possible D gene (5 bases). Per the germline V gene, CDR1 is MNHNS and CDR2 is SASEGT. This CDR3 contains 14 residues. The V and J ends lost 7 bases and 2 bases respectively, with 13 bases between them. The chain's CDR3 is CASTPGTHTDTQYF. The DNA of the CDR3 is TGTGCCAGCACGCCGGGAACCCACACAGATACGCAGTATTTT.

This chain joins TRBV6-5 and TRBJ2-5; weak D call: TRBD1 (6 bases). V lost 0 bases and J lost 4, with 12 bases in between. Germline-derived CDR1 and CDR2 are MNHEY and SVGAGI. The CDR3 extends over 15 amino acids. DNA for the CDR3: TGTGCCAGCAGTTACTCGGCCCAGGGGCCAGAGACCCAGTACTTC. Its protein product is CASSYSAQGPETQYF.

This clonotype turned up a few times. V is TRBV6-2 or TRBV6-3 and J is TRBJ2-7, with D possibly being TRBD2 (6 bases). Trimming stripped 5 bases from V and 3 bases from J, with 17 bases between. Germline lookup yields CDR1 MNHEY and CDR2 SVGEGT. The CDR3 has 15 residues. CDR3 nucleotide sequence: TGTGCCAGCAGTCCACGGGAACTAGCCTTCTACGAGCAGTACTTC. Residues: CASSPRELAFYEQYF.

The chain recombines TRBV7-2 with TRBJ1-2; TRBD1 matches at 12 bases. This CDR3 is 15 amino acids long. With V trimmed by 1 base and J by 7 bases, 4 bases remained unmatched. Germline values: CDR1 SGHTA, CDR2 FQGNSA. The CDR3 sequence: CASSLEGQGAFGYTF. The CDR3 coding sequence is TGTGCCAGCAGCTTAGAGGGACAGGGGGCTTTTGGCTACACCTTC.

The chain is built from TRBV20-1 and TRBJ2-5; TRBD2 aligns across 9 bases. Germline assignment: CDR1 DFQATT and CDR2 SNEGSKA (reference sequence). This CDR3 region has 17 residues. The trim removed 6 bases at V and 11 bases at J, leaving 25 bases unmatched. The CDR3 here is CSAKRGGVAGDRNEQYF. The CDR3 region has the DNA TGCAGTGCCAAGAGAGGGGGGGTAGCGGGGGACCGCAATGAGCAGTACTTC.

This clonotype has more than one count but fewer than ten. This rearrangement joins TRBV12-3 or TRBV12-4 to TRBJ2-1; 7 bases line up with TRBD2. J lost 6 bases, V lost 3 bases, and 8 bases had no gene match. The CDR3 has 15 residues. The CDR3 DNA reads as TGTGCCAGCAGTTTCTTCGTTGCGGGAGCCAATGAGCAGTTCTTC. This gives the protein CASSFFVAGANEQFF.

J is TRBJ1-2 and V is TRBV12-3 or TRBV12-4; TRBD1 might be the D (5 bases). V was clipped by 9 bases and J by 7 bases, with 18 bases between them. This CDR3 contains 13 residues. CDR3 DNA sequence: TGTGCCAGTACTTTGGTCGGGGCCTGTGGCTACACCTTC. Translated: CASTLVGACGYTF.

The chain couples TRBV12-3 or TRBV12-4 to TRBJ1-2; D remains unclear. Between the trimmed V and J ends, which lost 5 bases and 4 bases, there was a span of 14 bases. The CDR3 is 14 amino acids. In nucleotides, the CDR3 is TGTGCCAGCAGTAAGATGACCGAACTCTATGGCTACACCTTC. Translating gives CASSKMTELYGYTF.

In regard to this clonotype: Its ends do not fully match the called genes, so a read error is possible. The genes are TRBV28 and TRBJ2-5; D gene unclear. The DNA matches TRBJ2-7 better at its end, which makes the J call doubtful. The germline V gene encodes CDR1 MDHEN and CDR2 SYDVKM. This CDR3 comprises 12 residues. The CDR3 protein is CTSSFLRNEQYF. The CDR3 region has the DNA TGTACCAGCAGTTTCCTGAGAAACGAGCAGTACTTC.

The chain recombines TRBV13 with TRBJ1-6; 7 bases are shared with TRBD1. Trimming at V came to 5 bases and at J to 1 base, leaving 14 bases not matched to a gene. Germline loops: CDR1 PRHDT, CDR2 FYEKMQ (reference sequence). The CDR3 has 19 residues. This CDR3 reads CASSPRQGGWVSYNSPLHF. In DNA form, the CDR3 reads TGTGCCAGCAGCCCGAGACAGGGAGGTTGGGTATCCTATAATTCACCCCTCCACTTT.

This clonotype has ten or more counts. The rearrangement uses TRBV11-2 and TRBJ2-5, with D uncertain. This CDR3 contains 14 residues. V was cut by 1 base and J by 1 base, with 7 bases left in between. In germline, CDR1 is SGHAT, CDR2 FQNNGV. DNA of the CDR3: TGTGCCAGCAGCTTAGTTGGGCGCCAAGAGACCCAGTACTTC. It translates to CASSLVGRQETQYF.

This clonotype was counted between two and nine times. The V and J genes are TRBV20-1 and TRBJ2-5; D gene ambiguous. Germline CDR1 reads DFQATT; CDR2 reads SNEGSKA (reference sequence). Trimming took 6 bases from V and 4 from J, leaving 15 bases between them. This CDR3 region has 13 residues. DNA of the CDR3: TGCAGTGCGGACCGGACCACTCGAGAGACCCAGTACTTC. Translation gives CSADRTTRETQYF.

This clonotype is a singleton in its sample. CDR3 sequence (DNA): TGTGCCACCAGCAGAGCTACCAATGAGCAGTTCTTC. Amino acid sequence: CATSRATNEQFF. The chain recombines TRBV15 with TRBJ2-1; no clear D. The CDR3 contains 12 residues. The ends were cut back, 1 base at V and 6 bases at J, with 4 bases in the middle. Germline V CDR1 and CDR2: LNHNV, YYDKDF (reference sequence).

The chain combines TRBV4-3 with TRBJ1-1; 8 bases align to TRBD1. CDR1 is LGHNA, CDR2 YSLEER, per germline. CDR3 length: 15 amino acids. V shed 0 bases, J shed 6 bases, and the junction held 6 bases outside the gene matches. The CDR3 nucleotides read TGCGCCAGCAGCCAAGAAGCAGGGGGCTACCCTGAAGCTTTCTTT. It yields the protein CASSQEAGGYPEAFF.

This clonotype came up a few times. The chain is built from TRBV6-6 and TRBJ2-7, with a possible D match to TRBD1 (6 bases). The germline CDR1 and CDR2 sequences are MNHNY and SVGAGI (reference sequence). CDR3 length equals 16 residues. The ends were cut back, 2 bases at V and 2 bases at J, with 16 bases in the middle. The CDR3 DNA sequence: TGTGCCAGCAGTTACACGCCCGGGACACCCACCTACGAGCAGTACTTC. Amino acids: CASSYTPGTPTYEQYF.

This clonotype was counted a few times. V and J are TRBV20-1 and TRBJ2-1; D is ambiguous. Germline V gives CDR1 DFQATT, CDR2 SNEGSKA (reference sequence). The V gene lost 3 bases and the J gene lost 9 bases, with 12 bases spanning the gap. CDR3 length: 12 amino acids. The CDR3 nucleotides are TGCAGTGCTAGGGTGTTAGGACCTGAGCAGTTCTTC. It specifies CSARVLGPEQFF.

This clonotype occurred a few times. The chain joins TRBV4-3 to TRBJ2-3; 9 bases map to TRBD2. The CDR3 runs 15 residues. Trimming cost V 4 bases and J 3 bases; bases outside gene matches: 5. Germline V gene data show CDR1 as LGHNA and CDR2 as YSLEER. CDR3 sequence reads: CASSRLAVTTDTQYF. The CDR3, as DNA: TGCGCCAGCAGCCGACTAGCGGTGACTACAGATACGCAGTATTTT.

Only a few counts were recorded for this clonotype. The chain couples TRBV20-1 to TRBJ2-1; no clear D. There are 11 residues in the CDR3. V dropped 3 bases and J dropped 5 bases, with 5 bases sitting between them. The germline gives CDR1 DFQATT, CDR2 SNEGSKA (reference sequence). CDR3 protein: CSASRNNEQFF. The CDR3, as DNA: TGCAGTGCTAGCAGGAACAATGAGCAGTTCTTC.

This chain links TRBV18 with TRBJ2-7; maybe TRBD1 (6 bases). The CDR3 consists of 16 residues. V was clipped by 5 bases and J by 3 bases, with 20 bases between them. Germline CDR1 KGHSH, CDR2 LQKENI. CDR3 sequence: CASSGQGSSGLYEQYF. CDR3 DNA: TGTGCCAGCTCAGGTCAGGGGTCCTCGGGCCTCTACGAGCAGTACTTC.

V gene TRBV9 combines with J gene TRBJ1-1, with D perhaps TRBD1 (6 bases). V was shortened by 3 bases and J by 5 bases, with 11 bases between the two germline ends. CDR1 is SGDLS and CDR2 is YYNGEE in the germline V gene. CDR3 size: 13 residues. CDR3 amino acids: CASSAQGRTEAFF. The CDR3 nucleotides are TGTGCCAGCAGCGCGCAGGGGAGGACTGAAGCTTTCTTT. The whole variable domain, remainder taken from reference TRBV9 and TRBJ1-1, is DSGVTQTPKHLITATGQRVTLRCSPRSGDLSVYWYQQSLDQGLQFLIQYYNGEERAKGNILERFSAQQFPDLHSELNLSSLELGDSALYFCASSAQGRTEAFFGQGTRLTVV.

In nucleotides, the CDR3 is TGTGCCACCAGCAGAGACATCCAGCGGGGGGGCCTGGGGATCCAGTACTTC. It encodes CATSRDIQRGGLGIQYF. V usage is TRBV15 and J usage is TRBJ2-7; 10 bases are a match to TRBD2. The germline V gene encodes CDR1 LNHNV and CDR2 YYDKDF (reference sequence). The CDR3 loop spans 17 amino acids. Trimming at V came to 0 bases and at J to 10 bases, leaving 15 bases not matched to a gene.

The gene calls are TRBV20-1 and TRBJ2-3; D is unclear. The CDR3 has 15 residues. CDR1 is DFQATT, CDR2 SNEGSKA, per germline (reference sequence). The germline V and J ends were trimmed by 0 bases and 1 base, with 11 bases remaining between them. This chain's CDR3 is CSARDVTTGTDTQYF. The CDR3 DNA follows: TGCAGTGCTAGAGACGTAACTACAGGCACAGATACGCAGTATTTT.

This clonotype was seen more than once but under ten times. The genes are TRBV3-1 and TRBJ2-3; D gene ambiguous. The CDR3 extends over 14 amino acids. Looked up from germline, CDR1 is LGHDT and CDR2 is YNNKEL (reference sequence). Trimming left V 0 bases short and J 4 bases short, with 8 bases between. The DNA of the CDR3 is TGTGCCAGCAGCCAAGAAGTAAGGCCAGATACGCAGTATTTT. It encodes CASSQEVRPDTQYF.